This TCR beta chain was captured in a study of cytomegalovirus exposure and HLA in healthy donors. Vbeta (60) and Jbeta (13) primers were used in the PCR. TCRdb's copy holds only in-frame clones and misses some; the assay was immunoSEQ multiplex PCR. The profile shows about 120,000 clones, around 70% of them singletons. The CDR3 runs to 14 residues. CDR1 MNHEY and CDR2 SVGAGI come from the germline V gene. The V and J ends lost 4 bases and 4 bases, in that order; junction bases with no gene match: 5. The TCR originated in a middle-aged man in good health and CMV-seropositive. V is TRBV6-5 and J is TRBJ1-1; 8 nucleotides agree with TRBD1. Input material: PBMCs. The CDR3 coding sequence is TGTGCCAGCAGTTTCAGGGGGCGCGCCACTGAAGCTTTCTTT. Translation gives CASSFRGRATEAFF.